Each of the 25 T cell receptor beta chains below was sequenced from the same sample in a study of blood T cell repertoires in COVID-19. TCRdb's table, derived via immunoSEQ multiplex PCR, lists solely in-frame clones and lacks some. The sample contains around 360,000 clones, about 87% of which appear only once. The material sequenced was PBMCs or T cells enriched from blood (not recorded which). All receptors come from a man aged 35 to 55 in a cohort exposed to, infected with or recovered from COVID-19 (not recorded which).

J is TRBJ2-1 and V is TRBV30; 10 nucleotides align to TRBD2. This CDR3 has 18 residues. Germline V gene sequence: CDR1 GTSNPN, CDR2 SVGIG (reference sequence). V lost 1 base and J lost 0; bases outside the gene matches: 9. The CDR3 sequence is CAWSGEGTSGDSYNEQFF. The CDR3 nucleotides are TGTGCCTGGAGTGGGGAGGGAACTAGCGGGGACTCCTACAATGAGCAGTTCTTC.

V gene TRBV5-1 combines with J gene TRBJ1-4; the match to TRBD1 covers 7 bases. The CDR3 extends over 14 amino acids. Per germline, CDR1 SGHRS and CDR2 YFSETQ. Trimming at V came to 7 bases and at J to 8 bases, leaving 11 bases not matched to a gene. CDR3 residues: CASGTGTVIEKLFF. DNA of the CDR3: TGCGCCAGCGGCACCGGGACAGTTATCGAAAAACTGTTTTTT. Supplemented by reference TRBV5-1 and TRBJ1-4, the full variable domain reads KAGVTQTPRYLIKTRGQQVTLSCSPISGHRSVSWYQQTPGQGLQFLFEYFSETQRNKGNFPGRFSGRQFSNSRSEMNVSTLELGDSALYLCASGTGTVIEKLFFGSGTQLSVL.

This clone has only a few counts. The chain employs TRBV19 and TRBJ1-1; D gene uncertain. Trimming took off 6 bases at V and 0 bases at J, with 8 bases between the two ends. From germline, CDR1 is LNHDA and CDR2 SQIVND (reference sequence). The length of the CDR3 is 13 residues. CDR3: CASRERLNTEAFF. Here the CDR3 DNA reads TGTGCCAGTAGGGAGAGGTTGAACACTGAAGCTTTCTTT. Variable domain in full (rest from reference TRBV19 and TRBJ1-1): DGGITQSPKYLFRKEGQNVTLSCEQNLNHDAMYWYRQDPGQGLRLIYYSQIVNDFQKGDIAEGYSVSREKKESFPLTVTSAQKNPTAFYLCASRERLNTEAFFGQGTRLTVV.

The J gene is TRBJ1-2, the V gene TRBV7-9, with 7 bases fitting TRBD1. CDR3 length equals 16 residues. CDR1 and CDR2 from the germline V gene are SEHNR and FQNEAQ (reference sequence). With 1 base clipped from V and 3 bases from J, the junction kept 8 bases outside the gene matches. The CDR3 bases are TGTGCCAGCAGCTTAGGACAGGGTAGGGACTACTATGGCTACACCTTC. As protein: CASSLGQGRDYYGYTF.

This clone was seen more than once but under ten times. The rearrangement uses TRBV2 and TRBJ2-1; D is possibly TRBD2 (5 bases). Per the germline V gene, CDR1 is SNHLY and CDR2 is FYNNEI. V was clipped by 8 bases and J by 0 bases, with 20 bases between them. The CDR3 loop spans 17 amino acids. The CDR3 sequence is CASGPRGEEGSYNEQFF. The CDR3 DNA reads TGTGCCAGCGGTCCCCGTGGGGAAGAGGGCTCCTACAATGAGCAGTTCTTC.

This clone appeared a single time. The V call is TRBV5-1, the J call TRBJ2-1, with 11 positions matching TRBD2. The germline CDR1 and CDR2 sequences are SGHRS and YFSETQ. This CDR3 region has 16 residues. V shed 1 base and J 6 bases; nucleotides not matched to a gene: 6. The CDR3 is CASSLQTGLAGNEQFF. CDR3 in DNA: TGCGCCAGCAGCTTGCAGACTGGACTAGCGGGCAATGAGCAGTTCTTC.

For the CDR3, the DNA is TGCAGCGCCCCGGGACTAGCGGGAGACATGCAGTATTTT. Translated, it gives CSAPGLAGDMQYF. The chain recombines TRBV29-1 with TRBJ2-3, with TRBD2 matching 14 bases. V gave up 7 bases and J gave up 11 bases; unmatched junction bases: 8. The CDR3 length is 13 residues. Germline V gives CDR1 SQVTM, CDR2 ANQGSEA.

The CDR3 reads CASSLVLVGTDTQYF. The CDR3 bases are TGTGCCAGCAGCTTAGTTCTAGTAGGCACAGATACGCAGTATTTT. The chain joins TRBV11-2 to TRBJ2-3; D is unclear. Trimming pared 1 base from V and 1 base from J, leaving 9 bases between. The germline gives CDR1 SGHAT, CDR2 FQNNGV. The CDR3 has 15 amino acids.

The chain links TRBV10-3 to TRBJ2-4; 7 positions match TRBD2. V lost 6 bases to trimming and J lost 9 bases; unmatched junction nucleotides: 11. The CDR3 contains 14 residues. Per germline, CDR1 ENHRY and CDR2 SYGVKD. The CDR3: CAIRDPGTTGIQYF. The CDR3 DNA follows: TGTGCCATCAGAGACCCTGGGACTACTGGCATTCAGTACTTC.

This clone was seen more than once but under ten times. V is TRBV6-5 and J is TRBJ2-1; 7 bases agree with TRBD2. Trimming removed 0 bases from V and 14 bases from J; junction bases left unmatched: 1. Germline values: CDR1 MNHEY, CDR2 SVGAGI. This CDR3 comprises 11 residues. The CDR3 nucleotides read TGTGCCAGCAGTTACTCGGGGAGGGAGTTCTTC. It encodes CASSYSGREFF.

As for this clone: An end of the junction does not agree with germline; a read error may underlie this. The chain recombines TRBV2 with TRBJ2-7; 8 bases align to TRBD2. This CDR3 has 11 residues. Germline values: CDR1 SNHLY, CDR2 FYNNEI. CDR3 residues: CASSLSGSYDF. Here the CDR3 DNA reads TGTGCCAGCAGCTTAAGCGGGAGTTATGACTTC.

The genes are TRBV19 and TRBJ2-2; TRBD2 matches at 7 bases. V was pared by 6 bases and J by 1 base, with 8 bases of the junction left unmatched. CDR1 LNHDA and CDR2 SQIVND come from the germline V gene (reference sequence). The CDR3 runs 16 residues. The CDR3 protein is CASRSEVAGNTGELFF. The CDR3 coding sequence is TGTGCCAGTAGGTCTGAGGTAGCGGGGAACACCGGGGAGCTGTTTTTT. Full variable domain (remainder filled in from reference TRBV19 and TRBJ2-2): DGGITQSPKYLFRKEGQNVTLSCEQNLNHDAMYWYRQDPGQGLRLIYYSQIVNDFQKGDIAEGYSVSREKKESFPLTVTSAQKNPTAFYLCASRSEVAGNTGELFFGEGSRLTVL.

The chain carries TRBV7-2 and TRBJ1-3; TRBD1 matches at 7 bases. Germline V gene sequence: CDR1 SGHTA, CDR2 FQGNSA. Trimming cost V 2 bases and J 4 bases; bases outside gene matches: 5. The CDR3 totals 15 residues. The CDR3 region is CASSLSRTGGNTIYF. CDR3 sequence (DNA): TGTGCCAGCAGCTTATCGAGGACAGGAGGAAACACCATATATTTT. Full variable domain (missing parts from reference TRBV7-2 and TRBJ1-3): GAGVSQSPSNKVTEKGKDVELRCDPISGHTALYWYRQSLGQGLEFLIYFQGNSAPDKSGLPSDRFSAERTGGSVSTLTIQRTQQEDSAVYLCASSLSRTGGNTIYFGEGSWLTVV.

This clone has only one observation. The chain joins TRBV7-9 to TRBJ2-3; D gene uncertain. Germline V gene lookup returns CDR1 SEHNR and CDR2 FQNEAQ (reference sequence). V lost 1 base, J lost 6 bases, and 11 bases lay in between. This CDR3 is 14 amino acids long. CDR3 protein: CASSLGLDTDTQYF. CDR3 bases: TGTGCCAGCAGCTTAGGCCTAGATACGGATACGCAGTATTTT.

This clone was seen just once. The V call is TRBV5-4, the J call TRBJ1-1; perhaps TRBD1 as D (6 bases). The CDR3 is made up of 15 amino acids. Looked up from germline, CDR1 is SGHNT and CDR2 is YYREEE (reference sequence). The V and J ends lost 4 bases and 3 bases respectively, with 16 bases between them. The CDR3: CASSPPQGPHTEAFF. In DNA, the CDR3 is TGTGCCAGCAGCCCCCCTCAGGGGCCTCACACTGAAGCTTTCTTT.

Only one count was recorded for this clone. The chain recombines TRBV7-9 with TRBJ2-3; D not certain. This CDR3 region has 12 residues. V was pared by 5 bases and J by 5 bases, with 8 bases between. Per the germline V gene, CDR1 is SEHNR and CDR2 is FQNEAQ (reference sequence). The CDR3 DNA follows: TGTGCCAGCAGCCGGAGTGGAGATACGCAGTATTTT. Translating gives CASSRSGDTQYF.

The J gene is TRBJ1-1, the V gene TRBV2; 8 nucleotides match TRBD1. CDR3 length equals 14 residues. Germline values: CDR1 SNHLY, CDR2 FYNNEI. The J segment lost 2 bases and the V segment lost 7 bases, leaving 6 bases of the junction unmatched. The CDR3 is CASKEGQGNTEAFF. CDR3 nucleotides: TGTGCCAGCAAGGAAGGACAGGGAAACACTGAAGCTTTCTTT.

In this sample, this clone turned up once. DNA for the CDR3: TGTGCCAGCTCACCCGAAAGCGGGGCTTACGAGCAGTACTTC. Protein sequence: CASSPESGAYEQYF. The chain carries TRBV18 and TRBJ2-7; TRBD2 aligns across 7 bases. J gave up 4 bases and V 3 bases, and 6 bases lay outside the gene matches. Germline V gene lookup returns CDR1 KGHSH and CDR2 LQKENI. CDR3 length equals 14 residues.

This CDR3 is CASSQTGNTEAFF. The CDR3 region has the DNA TGTGCCAGCAGCCAGACAGGGAACACTGAAGCTTTCTTT. This chain connects TRBV28 to TRBJ1-1; the D gene is possibly TRBD1 (6 bases). V gave up 6 bases and J gave up 1 base, with 9 bases separating them. The CDR3 runs to 13 residues. Looked up from germline, CDR1 is MDHEN and CDR2 is SYDVKM. Based on the CDR3 plus reference TRBV28 and TRBJ1-1, the full variable domain is DVKVTQSSRYLVKRTGEKVFLECVQDMDHENMFWYRQDPGLGLRLIYFSYDVKMKEKGDIPEGYSVSREKKERFSLILESASTNQTSMYLCASSQTGNTEAFFGQGTRLTVV.

The chain links TRBV5-1 to TRBJ1-6; 7 nucleotides line up with TRBD1. The CDR3 covers 14 residues. J gave up 7 bases and V 4 bases, and 5 bases lay outside the gene matches. Germline V gene sequence: CDR1 SGHRS, CDR2 YFSETQ. CDR3 sequence reads: CASSTGTANSPLHF. The CDR3 region has the DNA TGCGCCAGCAGCACGGGGACAGCCAATTCACCCCTCCACTTT.

This chain links TRBV5-1 with TRBJ2-1, with D unresolved. Germline-derived CDR1 and CDR2 are SGHRS and YFSETQ. V gave up 4 bases and J gave up 7 bases, with 6 bases separating them. This CDR3 is built from 11 residues. CDR3 region: CASSQSNEQFF. CDR3 nucleotide sequence: TGCGCCAGCAGCCAGTCGAATGAGCAGTTCTTC. Full variable domain (rest looked up from reference TRBV5-1 and TRBJ2-1): KAGVTQTPRYLIKTRGQQVTLSCSPISGHRSVSWYQQTPGQGLQFLFEYFSETQRNKGNFPGRFSGRQFSNSRSEMNVSTLELGDSALYLCASSQSNEQFFGPGTRLTVL.

This rearrangement joins TRBV2 to TRBJ1-2; 8 positions agree with TRBD1. Germline assignment: CDR1 SNHLY and CDR2 FYNNEI. Trimming cost V 6 bases and J 6 bases; bases outside gene matches: 21. The CDR3 spans 18 residues. The CDR3 loop reads CASSLMPPGPGGRDGYTF. DNA for the CDR3: TGTGCCAGCAGCCTAATGCCCCCGGGACCAGGGGGCCGGGATGGCTACACCTTC.

The chain links TRBV28 to TRBJ1-5; the D gene is possibly TRBD1 (6 bases). The CDR3 contains 14 residues. The V gene lost 10 bases and the J gene lost 4 bases, with 17 bases spanning the gap. CDR1 MDHEN and CDR2 SYDVKM come from the germline V gene. CDR3 in amino acids: CATRGLRLNQPQHF. The CDR3 DNA reads as TGTGCCACCAGGGGCTTGAGACTAAATCAGCCCCAGCATTTT.

The rearrangement links TRBV4-1 to TRBJ2-1, with D maybe TRBD1 (5 bases). V was cut by 0 bases and J by 10 bases, with 10 bases left in between. The CDR3 is made up of 13 amino acids. CDR1 and CDR2 from the germline V gene are MGHRA and YSYEKL. The DNA for the CDR3 is TGCGCCAGCAGCCAAGATCCCCCAGGGGAGCAGTTCTTC. Its translation: CASSQDPPGEQFF.

The chain couples TRBV7-9 to TRBJ2-3; TRBD2 agrees at 11 bases. CDR1 is SEHNR and CDR2 is FQNEAQ in the germline V gene (reference sequence). J gave up 2 bases and V 8 bases, and 9 bases lay outside the gene matches. There are 16 residues in the CDR3. The CDR3 loop reads CASRPGLAAYTDTQYF. The CDR3 bases are TGTGCCAGCCGACCGGGACTAGCGGCCTACACAGATACGCAGTATTTT.